The present TCR beta chain was sequenced within a study of Graves' ophthalmopathy and Graves' hyperthyroidism. Regarding the study as a whole: Stable hyperthyroidism and ophthalmopathy were told apart by a 13-signature model, which achieved just over 85% sensitivity and approximately 82% specificity.

The table lists this clonotype with many counts. The target antigen is unknown. Trimming cost V 2 bases and J 5 bases; bases outside gene matches: 5. CDR1 and CDR2 (germline): SGHAT, FQNNGV. The CDR3 is 14 amino acids. No ophthalmopathy within 18 months of follow-up signified stable hyperthyroidism. New diagnoses, under 2 months' duration, and ages 18 to 65 characterized the hyperthyroidism patients. PBMCs were obtained from 9 to 10 ml of fresh peripheral blood. TCR beta CDR3 amplification used RNA transcripts. An opening RT-PCR round employed HTBI primers and preceded a second-round multiplex PCR. TCRdb re-analysed the multiplex PCR reads in MiXCR, keeping a single row per CDR3 protein. Altogether a few hundred thousand distinct CDR3 sequences are present, 15% to 20% being singletons, with the ten largest covering 2% to 3%.

Sequenced: peripheral blood. This clonotype was sampled from an adult woman with stable Graves' hyperthyroidism. The gene calls are TRBV11-2 and TRBJ1-2; 7 bases are a match to TRBD1. DNA of the CDR3: TGTGCCAGCAGCTTACGACAGGGCGGGTATGGCTACACCTTC. Translation gives CASSLRQGGYGYTF.